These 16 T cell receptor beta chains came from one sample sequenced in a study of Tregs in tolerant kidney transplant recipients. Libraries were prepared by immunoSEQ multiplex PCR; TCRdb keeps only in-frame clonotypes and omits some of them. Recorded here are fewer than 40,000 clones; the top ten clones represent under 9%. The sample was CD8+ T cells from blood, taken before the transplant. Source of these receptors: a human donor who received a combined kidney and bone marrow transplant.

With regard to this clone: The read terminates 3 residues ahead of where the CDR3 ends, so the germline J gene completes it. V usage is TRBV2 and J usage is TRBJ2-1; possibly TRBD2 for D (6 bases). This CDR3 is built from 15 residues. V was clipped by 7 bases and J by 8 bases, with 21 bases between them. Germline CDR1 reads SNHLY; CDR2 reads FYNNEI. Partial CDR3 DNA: TGTGCCAGCACCGGGGGTCTAGGCCCCTTTGATGAG. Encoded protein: CASTGGLGPFDE. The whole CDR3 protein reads CASTGGLGPFDEQFF.

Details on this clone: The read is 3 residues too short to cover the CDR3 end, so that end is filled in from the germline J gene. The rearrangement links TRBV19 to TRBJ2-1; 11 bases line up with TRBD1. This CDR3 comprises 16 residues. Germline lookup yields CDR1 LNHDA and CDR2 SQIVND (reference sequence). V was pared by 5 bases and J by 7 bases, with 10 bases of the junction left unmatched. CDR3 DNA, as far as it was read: TGTGCCAGTAGTCCAGGGACAGGGGGGGGTTGGAATGAG. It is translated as CASSPGTGGGWNE. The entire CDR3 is CASSPGTGGGWNEQFF.

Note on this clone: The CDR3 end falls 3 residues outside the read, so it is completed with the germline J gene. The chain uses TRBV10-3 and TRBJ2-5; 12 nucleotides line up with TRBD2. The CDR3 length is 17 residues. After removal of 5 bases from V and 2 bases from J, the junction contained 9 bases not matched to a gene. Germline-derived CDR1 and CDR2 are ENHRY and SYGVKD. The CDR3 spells CAISRALAGGPQETQYF. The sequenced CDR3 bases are TGTGCCATCAGTAGGGCGCTAGCGGGAGGGCCGCAAGAGACC.

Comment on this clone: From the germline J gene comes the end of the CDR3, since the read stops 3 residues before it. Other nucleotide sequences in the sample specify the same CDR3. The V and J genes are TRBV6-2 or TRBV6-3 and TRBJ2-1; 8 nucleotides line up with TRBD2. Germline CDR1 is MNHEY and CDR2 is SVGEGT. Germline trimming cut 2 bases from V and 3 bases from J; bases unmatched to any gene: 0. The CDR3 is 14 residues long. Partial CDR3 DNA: TGTGCCAGCAGTTACACTAGCGGCTACAATGAG. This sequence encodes CASSYTSGYNE. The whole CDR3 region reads CASSYTSGYNEQFF.

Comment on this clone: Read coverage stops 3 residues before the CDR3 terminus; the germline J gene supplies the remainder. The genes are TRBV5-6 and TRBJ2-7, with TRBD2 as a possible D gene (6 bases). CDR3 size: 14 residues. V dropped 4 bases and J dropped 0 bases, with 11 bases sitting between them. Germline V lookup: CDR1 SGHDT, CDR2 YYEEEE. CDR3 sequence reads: CASSPDGGSYEQYF. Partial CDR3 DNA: TGTGCCAGCAGCCCGGACGGGGGCTCCTACGAG.

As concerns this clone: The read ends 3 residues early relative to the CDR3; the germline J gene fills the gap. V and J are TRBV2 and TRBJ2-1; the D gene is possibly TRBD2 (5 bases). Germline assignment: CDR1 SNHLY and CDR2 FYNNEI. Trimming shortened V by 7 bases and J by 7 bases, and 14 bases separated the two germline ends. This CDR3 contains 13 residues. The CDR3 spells CASTWIGENEQFF. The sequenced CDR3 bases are TGTGCCAGCACTTGGATCGGGGAGAATGAG. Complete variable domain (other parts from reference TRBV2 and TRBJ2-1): EPEVTQTPSHQVTQMGQEVILRCVPISNHLYFYWYRQILGQKVEFLVSFYNNEISEKSEIFDDQFSVERPDGSNFTLKIRSTKLEDSAMYFCASTWIGENEQFFGPGTRLTVL.

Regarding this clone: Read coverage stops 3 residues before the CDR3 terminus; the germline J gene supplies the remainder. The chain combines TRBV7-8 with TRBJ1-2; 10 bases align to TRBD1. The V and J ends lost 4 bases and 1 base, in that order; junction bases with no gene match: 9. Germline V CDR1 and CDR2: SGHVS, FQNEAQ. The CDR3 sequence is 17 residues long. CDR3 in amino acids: CASSSTTGGKLNYGYTF. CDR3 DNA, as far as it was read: TGTGCCAGCAGCTCGACGACAGGGGGCAAACTTAACTATGGC.

Incomplete CDR3 DNA: TGTGCCAGCAGCTCCCCGGAGGGGACTGAA. Encoded protein: CASSSPEGTE. From start to end, the CDR3 is CASSSPEGTEAFF. The chain carries TRBV7-2 and TRBJ1-1; tentatively, D is TRBD1 (5 bases). The read ends 3 residues shy of where the CDR3 ends; the end is completed using the germline J gene. From germline, CDR1 is SGHTA and CDR2 FQGNSA. This CDR3 comprises 13 residues. The germline V and J ends were trimmed by 4 bases and 5 bases, with 11 bases remaining between them. Full variable domain (rest looked up from reference TRBV7-2 and TRBJ1-1): GAGVSQSPSNKVTEKGKDVELRCDPISGHTALYWYRQSLGQGLEFLIYFQGNSAPDKSGLPSDRFSAERTGGSVSTLTIQRTQQEDSAVYLCASSSPEGTEAFFGQGTRLTVV.

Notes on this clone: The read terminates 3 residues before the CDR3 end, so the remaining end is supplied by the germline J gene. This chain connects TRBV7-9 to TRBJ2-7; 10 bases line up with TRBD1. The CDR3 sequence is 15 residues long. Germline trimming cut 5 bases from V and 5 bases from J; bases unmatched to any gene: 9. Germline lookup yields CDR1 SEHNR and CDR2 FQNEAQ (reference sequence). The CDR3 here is CASSTPGTGDHEQYF. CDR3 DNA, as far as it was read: TGTGCCAGCAGCACACCCGGGACAGGGGATCACGAG.

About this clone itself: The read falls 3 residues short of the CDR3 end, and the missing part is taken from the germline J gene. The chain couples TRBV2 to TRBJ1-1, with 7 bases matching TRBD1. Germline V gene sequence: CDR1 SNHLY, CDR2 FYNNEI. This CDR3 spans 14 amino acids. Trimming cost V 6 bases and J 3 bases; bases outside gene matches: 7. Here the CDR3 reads CASRENRGHTEAFF. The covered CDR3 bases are TGTGCCAGCAGAGAGAACAGGGGTCACACTGAA.

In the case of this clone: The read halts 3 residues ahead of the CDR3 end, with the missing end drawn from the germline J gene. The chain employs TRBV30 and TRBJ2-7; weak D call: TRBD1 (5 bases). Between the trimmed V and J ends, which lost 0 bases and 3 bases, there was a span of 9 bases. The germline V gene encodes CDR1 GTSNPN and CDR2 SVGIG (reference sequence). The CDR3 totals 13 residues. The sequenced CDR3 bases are TGTGCCTGGAGTGTAGGGGTTAGCTACGAG. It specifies CAWSVGVSYE. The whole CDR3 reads CAWSVGVSYEQYF. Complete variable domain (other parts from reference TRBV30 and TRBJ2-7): SQTIHQWPATLVQPVGSPLSLECTVEGTSNPNLYWYRQAAGRGLQLLFYSVGIGQISSEVPQNLSASRPQDRQFILSSKKLLLSDSGFYLCAWSVGVSYEQYFGPGTRLTVT.

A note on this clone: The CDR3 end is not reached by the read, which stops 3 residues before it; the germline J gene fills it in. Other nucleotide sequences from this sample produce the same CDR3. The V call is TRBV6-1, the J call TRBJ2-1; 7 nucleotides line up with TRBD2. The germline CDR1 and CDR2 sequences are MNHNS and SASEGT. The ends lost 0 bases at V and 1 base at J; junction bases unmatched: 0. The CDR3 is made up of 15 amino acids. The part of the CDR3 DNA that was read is TGTGCCAGCAGTGAAGCTAGCGGGTCCTACAATGAG. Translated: CASSEASGSYNE. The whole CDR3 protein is CASSEASGSYNEQFF.

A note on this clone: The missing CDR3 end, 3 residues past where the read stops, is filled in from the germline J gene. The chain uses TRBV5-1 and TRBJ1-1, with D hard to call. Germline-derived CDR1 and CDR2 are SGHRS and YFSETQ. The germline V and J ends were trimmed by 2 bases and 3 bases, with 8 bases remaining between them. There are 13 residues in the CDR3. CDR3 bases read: TGCGCCAGCAGCTTAACAAGTTACACTGAA. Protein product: CASSLTSYTE. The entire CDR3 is CASSLTSYTEAFF.

The CDR3: CASSLQVFYEQYF. The covered CDR3 bases are TGTGCCAGCAGCTTACAGGTTTTCTACGAG. V is TRBV7-9 and J is TRBJ2-7, with unresolved D. The observed sequence ends 3 residues before the CDR3 terminus, with the missing tail filled in from the germline J gene. V shed 2 bases and J shed 3 bases, with 8 bases lying between them. The CDR3 length is 13 residues. Germline lookup yields CDR1 SEHNR and CDR2 FQNEAQ (reference sequence).

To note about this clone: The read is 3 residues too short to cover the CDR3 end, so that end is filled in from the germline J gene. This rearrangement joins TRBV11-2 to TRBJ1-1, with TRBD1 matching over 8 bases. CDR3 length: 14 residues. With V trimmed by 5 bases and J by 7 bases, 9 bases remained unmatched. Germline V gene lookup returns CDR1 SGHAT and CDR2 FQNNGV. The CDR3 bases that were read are TGTGCCAGCAGCGGGAACAGGGGGGGAGGTGAA. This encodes CASSGNRGGGE. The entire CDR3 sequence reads CASSGNRGGGEAFF.

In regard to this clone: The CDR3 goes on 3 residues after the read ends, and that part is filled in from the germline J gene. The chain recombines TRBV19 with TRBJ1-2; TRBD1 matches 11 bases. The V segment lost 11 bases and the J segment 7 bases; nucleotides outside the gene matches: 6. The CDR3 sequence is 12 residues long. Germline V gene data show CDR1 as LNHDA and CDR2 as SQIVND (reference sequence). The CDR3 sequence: CAVLDRGLGYTF. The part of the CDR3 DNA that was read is TGTGCCGTTTTGGACAGGGGGCTTGGC.